The TCR beta chain described here comes from a study of blood T cell repertoires in COVID-19. Some clones are missing from TCRdb's copy, which holds only in-frame ones; the method was immunoSEQ multiplex PCR. The data show some 26,000 clones, 55% to 85% seen once. CDR1 is LGHNT, CDR2 FRNRAP, per germline. The CDR3 runs 12 residues. V was cut by 4 bases and J by 8 bases, with 12 bases left in between. This receptor was identified in a woman of 80 years or more with acute or convalescent COVID-19. This chain links TRBV12-5 with TRBJ2-7; D perhaps matches TRBD2 (7 bases). The sample taken for sequencing was peripheral blood. The CDR3 DNA follows: TGTGCTAGTGGTTGGGAGGGGACACAGCAGTACTTC. Its translation: CASGWEGTQQYF.